This TCR beta chain is drawn from a study of blood T cells in healthy people across ages. V was cut by 4 bases and J by 5 bases, with 16 bases left in between. The CDR3 length is 15 residues. Germline CDR1 is SGHRS and CDR2 is YFSETQ. Together with a sample-barcoded 5' primer, a J-beta primer mix was included in a second PCR lasting roughly 7 to 11 cycles. TCRdb recomputed calls from the 5' RACE reads with MiXCR, one row per CDR3 protein. Among about a million distinct CDR3 sequences listed, just over 50% were seen once. This chain joins TRBV5-1 and TRBJ2-1; D unclear. The clonotype comes from a woman aged 60-75 years in good health. Sequences were obtained from blood. This CDR3 reads CASSPPSPANNEQFF. CDR3 DNA sequence: TGCGCCAGCAGCCCCCCTTCCCCAGCTAACAATGAGCAGTTCTTC.